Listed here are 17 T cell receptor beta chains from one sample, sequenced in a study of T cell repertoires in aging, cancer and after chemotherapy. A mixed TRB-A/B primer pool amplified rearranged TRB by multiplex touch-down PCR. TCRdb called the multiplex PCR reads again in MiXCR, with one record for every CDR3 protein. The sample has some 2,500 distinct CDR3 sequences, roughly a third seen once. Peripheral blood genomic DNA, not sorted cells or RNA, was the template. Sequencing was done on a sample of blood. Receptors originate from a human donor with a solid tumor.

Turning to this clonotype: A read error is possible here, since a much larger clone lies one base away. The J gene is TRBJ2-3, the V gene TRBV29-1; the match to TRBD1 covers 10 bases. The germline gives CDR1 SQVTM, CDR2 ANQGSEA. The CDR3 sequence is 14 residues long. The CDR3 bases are TGCAGCCTTGCGGGGACAGGGGCCACAGATACGAAGTATTTT. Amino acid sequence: CSLAGTGATDTKYF.

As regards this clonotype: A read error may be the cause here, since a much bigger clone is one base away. The CDR3 loop reads CSGSFTGRRRGYTF. DNA for the CDR3: TGCAGCGGTAGTTTTACGGGACGGCGGAGGGGCTACACCTTC. The chain links TRBV29-1 to TRBJ1-2, with D perhaps TRBD1 (5 bases). The germline CDR1 and CDR2 sequences are SQVTM and ANQGSEA. The CDR3 loop spans 14 amino acids. Deletions cut 7 bases from V and 8 bases from J, with 23 bases between. The full variable domain, completed using reference TRBV29-1 and TRBJ1-2, is SAVISQKPSRDICQRGTSLTIQCQVDSQVTMMFWYRQQPGQSLTLIATANQGSEATYESGFVIDKFPISRPNLTFSTLTVSNMSPEDSSIYLCSGSFTGRRRGYTFGSGTRLTVV.

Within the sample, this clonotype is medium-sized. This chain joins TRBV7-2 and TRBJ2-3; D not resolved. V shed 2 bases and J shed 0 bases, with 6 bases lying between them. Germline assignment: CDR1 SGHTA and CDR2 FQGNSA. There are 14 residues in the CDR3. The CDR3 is CASSLQSSTDTQYF. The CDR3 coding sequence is TGTGCCAGCAGCTTACAGAGTAGCACAGATACGCAGTATTTT.

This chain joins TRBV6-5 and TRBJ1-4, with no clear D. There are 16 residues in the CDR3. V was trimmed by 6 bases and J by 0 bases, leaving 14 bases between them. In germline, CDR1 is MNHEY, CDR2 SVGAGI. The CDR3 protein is CASRASVGATNEKLFF. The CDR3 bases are TGTGCCAGCAGAGCCTCAGTGGGTGCAACTAATGAAAAACTGTTTTTT.

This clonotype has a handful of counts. The CDR3 sequence is CASSLPSYEQYF. CDR3 DNA: TGTGCCAGCAGCTTGCCTTCCTACGAGCAGTACTTC. The chain is built from TRBV7-9 and TRBJ2-7; D not certain. The CDR3 is 12 amino acids. Trimming cost V 3 bases and J 1 base, with 4 bases left between them. Germline assignment: CDR1 SEHNR and CDR2 FQNEAQ (reference sequence).

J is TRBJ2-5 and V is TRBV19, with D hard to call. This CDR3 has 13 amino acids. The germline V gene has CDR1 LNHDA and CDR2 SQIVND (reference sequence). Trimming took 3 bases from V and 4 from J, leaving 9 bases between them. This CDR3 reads CASSIRPRETQYF. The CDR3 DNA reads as TGTGCCAGTAGTATCCGACCCAGAGAGACCCAGTACTTC.

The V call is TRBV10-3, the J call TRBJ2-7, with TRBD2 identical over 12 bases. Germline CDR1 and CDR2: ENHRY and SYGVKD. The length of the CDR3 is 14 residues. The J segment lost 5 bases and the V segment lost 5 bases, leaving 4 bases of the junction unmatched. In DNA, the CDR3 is TGTGCCATCAGTAAGACTAGCGGGAGCAACGAGCAGTACTTC. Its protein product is CAISKTSGSNEQYF.

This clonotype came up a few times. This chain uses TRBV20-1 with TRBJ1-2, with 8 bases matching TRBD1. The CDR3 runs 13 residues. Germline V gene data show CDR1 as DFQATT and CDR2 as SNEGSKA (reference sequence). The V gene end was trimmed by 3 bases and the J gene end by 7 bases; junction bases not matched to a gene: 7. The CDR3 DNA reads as TGCAGTGCTAGGCGCCAGGGGGCCTTTGGCTACACCTTC. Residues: CSARRQGAFGYTF.

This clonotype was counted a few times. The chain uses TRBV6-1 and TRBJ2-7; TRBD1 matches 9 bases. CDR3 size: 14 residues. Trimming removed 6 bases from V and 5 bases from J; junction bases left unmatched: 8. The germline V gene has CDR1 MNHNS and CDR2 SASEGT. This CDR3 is CASSPTGGRDEQYF. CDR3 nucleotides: TGTGCCAGCAGCCCTACAGGGGGCAGAGACGAGCAGTACTTC.

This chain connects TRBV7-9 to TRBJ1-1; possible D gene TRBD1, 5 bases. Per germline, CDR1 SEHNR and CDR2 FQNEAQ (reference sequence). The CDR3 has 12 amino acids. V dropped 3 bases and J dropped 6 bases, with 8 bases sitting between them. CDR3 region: CASSFEGPEAFF. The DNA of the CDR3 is TGTGCCAGCAGCTTCGAGGGGCCTGAAGCTTTCTTT.

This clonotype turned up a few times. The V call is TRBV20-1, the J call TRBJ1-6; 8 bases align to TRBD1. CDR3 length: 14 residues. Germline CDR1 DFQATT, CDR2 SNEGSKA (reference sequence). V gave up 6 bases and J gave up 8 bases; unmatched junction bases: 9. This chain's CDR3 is CSAKPDRVYSPLHF. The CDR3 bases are TGCAGTGCAAAACCGGACAGGGTATATTCACCCCTCCACTTT.

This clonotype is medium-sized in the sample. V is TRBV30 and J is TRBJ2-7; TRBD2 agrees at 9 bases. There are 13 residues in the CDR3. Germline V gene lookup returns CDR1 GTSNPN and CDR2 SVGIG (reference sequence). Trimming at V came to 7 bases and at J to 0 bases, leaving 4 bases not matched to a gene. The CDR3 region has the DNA TGTGCCTTAAATAGCGGGGGCTCCTACGAGCAGTACTTC. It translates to CALNSGGSYEQYF.

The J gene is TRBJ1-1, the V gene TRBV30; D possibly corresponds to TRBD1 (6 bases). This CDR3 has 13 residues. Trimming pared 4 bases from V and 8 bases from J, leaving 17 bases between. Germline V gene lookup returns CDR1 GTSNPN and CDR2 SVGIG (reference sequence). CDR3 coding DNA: TGTGCCTGGACTTCCGACTCAACAGGGGAAGCTTTCTTT. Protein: CAWTSDSTGEAFF.

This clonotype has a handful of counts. The CDR3 bases are TGCGCCAGCAGTGAAGGAGGGGGCCATGAAAAACTGTTTTTT. Protein: CASSEGGGHEKLFF. The V call is TRBV10-2, the J call TRBJ1-4, with TRBD1 identical over 7 bases. Trimming at V came to 3 bases and at J to 6 bases, leaving 4 bases not matched to a gene. This CDR3 spans 14 amino acids. Germline assignment: CDR1 WSHSY and CDR2 SAAADI.

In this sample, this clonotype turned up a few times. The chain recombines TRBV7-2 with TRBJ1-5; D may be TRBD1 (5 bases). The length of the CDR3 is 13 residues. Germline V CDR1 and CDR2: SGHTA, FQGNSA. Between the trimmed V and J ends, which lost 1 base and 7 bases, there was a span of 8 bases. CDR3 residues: CASSLGGIQPQHF. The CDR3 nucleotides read TGTGCCAGCAGCTTAGGGGGGATCCAGCCCCAGCATTTT.

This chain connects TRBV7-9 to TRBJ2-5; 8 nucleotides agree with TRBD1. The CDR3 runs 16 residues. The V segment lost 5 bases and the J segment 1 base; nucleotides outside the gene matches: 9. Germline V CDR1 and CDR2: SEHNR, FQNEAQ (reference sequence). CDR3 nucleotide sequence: TGTGCCAGCAGCCCGAGACAGGGGATGGGCCAAGAGACCCAGTACTTC. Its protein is CASSPRQGMGQETQYF.

CDR3: CASSIDGVTLYNEQYF. In DNA, the CDR3 is TGTGCCAGTAGTATAGATGGGGTGACTCTATACAACGAGCAGTACTTC. The rearrangement uses TRBV19 and TRBJ2-7; no reliable D call. The CDR3 length is 16 residues. The ends were cut back, 0 bases at V and 5 bases at J, with 17 bases in the middle. CDR1 and CDR2 from the germline V gene are LNHDA and SQIVND (reference sequence).